This T cell receptor beta chain emerged from a study of T cells in tumors after PD-1 blockade (dated by TCRdb to between 2018 and 2021). About the study as a whole: Exclusion criteria were prior checkpoint blockade, use of systemic immunosuppressants, or recent radiotherapy or other anti-cancer therapy within 4 weeks. RECIST version 1.1 was used to assess clinical response. Paired single-cell RNA and TCR sequencing was done in the study on site-matched tumors from patients with BCC or SCC, both before and after anti-PD-1 therapy. To compare blood and tumor clonotypes, bulk TCR sequencing was performed on nine to eleven peripheral blood samples from roughly 5 patients. While on anti-PD-1 treatment, some of the patients also continued taking daily vismodegib 150 mg. Patients were treated with either pembrolizumab 200 mg every 3 weeks or cemiplimab 350 mg every 2 weeks. On average, peripheral blood samples had approximately 120,000 TCR templates (range about 21,000-290,000) and under 40,000 unique clonotypes. Study-wide findings and limitations: About 40% of TCR clonotypes from the tumor were detected in blood, and certain novel exhausted tumor clones were present in blood collected before treatment, which suggests recruitment from the periphery. Where the novel T cell clones came from was not determined, and possible sources could include lymphoid organs or rare unexpanded clones inside the tumor or in the tumor periphery.

The immunoSEQ platform was used to carry out deep TCRbeta sequencing. In the original analysis: Only productive rearrangements were exported from the immunoSEQ Analyzer for further analysis. T cell phenotypes were assigned to bulk TCRbeta clonotypes by matching the clonotypes to single-cell RNA+TCR-seq clones that had the same TCRbeta sequence. Using bulk TCR sequencing data, clone enrichment in tumor was calculated by dividing a clone's tumor frequency by the same clone's PBMC frequency. TCRs were grouped by GLIPH into specificity groups, defined as clusters of distinct TCRs likely recognizing common antigens via shared CDR3 motifs. Entries here come from immuneACCESS through TCRdb and include only in-frame sequences with V and J called. Some clones fail to appear in such tables; in the studies checked, an unresolved V gene covers under half of the shortfall, and the cause of the remainder is unknown. D and trimming come from the DNA, and the V and J calls and clone size come from that table. Recorded for this sample are roughly 25,000 clones; 80% to 85% of them occurred a single time. 9.5% to 15% of the sample lies in the top ten.

A few counts support this clone. Its recognized antigen is unknown. Qualities for individual bases were not recorded, and no much larger clone is one base off. Per the germline V gene (reference sequence), WNHNN is the CDR1 and SYGVQD is the CDR2. Including cysteine and phenylalanine, the CDR3 has 16 amino acids. The retained sequence is limited to the CDR3, 48 bases, with the frame set at the first base. After removal of 3 bases from V and 2 bases from J, the junction retains 7 bases not matched to a gene. What the time point label conveys for this sample: after anti-PD-1 therapy. Genomic DNA extracted from tumor biopsies or peripheral blood was used for bulk TCRbeta sequencing, with input ranging from about 600 ng to 6,500 ng. Every patient had histologically proven advanced or metastatic basal or squamous cell carcinoma and was a poor candidate for surgical resection. The basal cell carcinoma cohort comprised around eleven patients, of whom seven or eight had bulk tumor TCR sequencing.

The V gene is TRBV10-1 and the J gene is TRBJ1-5; 7 junctional bases match TRBD1. The clonotype originates from a human donor with basal cell carcinoma. Specimen: PBMCs, collected after anti-PD-1 treatment. This receptor has the CDR3 CASSEGRGYRNQPQHF. The DNA sequence is as follows: TGCGCCAGCAGTGAAGGCAGGGGGTATCGCAATCAGCCCCAGCATTTT.